Presented here are 29 T cell receptor beta chains from one specimen sequenced in a study of breast tumors, draining lymph nodes, adjacent tissues. A single record per CDR3 protein comes from TCRdb applying MiXCR to the multiplex PCR reads. The table has some 47,000 distinct CDR3 sequences, under 45% seen once. Sequenced sample: breast tumor tissue. These receptors all stem from a female donor with breast cancer. Some clones in this sample may be carry-over from other donors' samples.

This clonotype has a count of ten or more. The chain couples TRBV29-1 to TRBJ1-3, with D uncertain. The CDR3 is made up of 12 amino acids. V shed 5 bases and J shed 15 bases, with 20 bases lying between them. The germline V gene encodes CDR1 SQVTM and CDR2 ANQGSEA. DNA of the CDR3: TGCAGCGTTTCGTGGACTCAAACCGAGTCATATTTT. Translated, it gives CSVSWTQTESYF.

V and J are TRBV28 and TRBJ2-5, with D perhaps matching TRBD1 (6 bases). This CDR3 is 15 amino acids long. From germline, CDR1 is MDHEN and CDR2 SYDVKM. With 6 bases removed from V and 2 bases from J, the gap between germline ends came to 16 bases. The CDR3 spells CASRPWTATQETQYF. The CDR3 nucleotides are TGTGCCAGCAGACCATGGACAGCTACTCAAGAGACCCAGTACTTC.

In this sample, this clonotype turned up many times. CDR3 residues: CASSLTAVPKGEQFF. DNA for the CDR3: TGTGCCAGCAGTTTAACAGCGGTCCCCAAGGGTGAGCAGTTCTTC. The chain uses TRBV28 and TRBJ2-1; maybe TRBD2 (5 bases). Germline CDR1 is MDHEN and CDR2 is SYDVKM. The CDR3 consists of 15 residues. V lost 2 bases to trimming and J lost 9 bases, with 17 bases between them.

Ten or more counts support this clonotype. This sequence joins TRBV5-1 and TRBJ2-5; 13 bases are a match to TRBD2. J was trimmed by 1 base and V by 7 bases; bases with no gene match: 4. Germline lookup yields CDR1 SGHRS and CDR2 YFSETQ. CDR3 length: 15 amino acids. In DNA form, the CDR3 reads TGCGCCAGCGGAGGGACTAGCGGGGTCCAAGAGACCCAGTACTTC. Translation gives CASGGTSGVQETQYF.

This clonotype has a single count. Germline and junction disagree at one end, which may indicate a read error. Here the CDR3 DNA reads TGTGCCAGCAGTGCTTCCAGGGGTGCAGCCGGAAACACCATATACTTT. It is translated as CASSASRGAAGNTIYF. The chain employs TRBV2 and TRBJ1-3; TRBD1 is a possible D gene (6 bases). The length of the CDR3 is 16 residues. Germline-derived CDR1 and CDR2 are SNHLY and FYNNEI.

This clonotype has just a few counts. V is TRBV11-3 and J is TRBJ1-1, with D unresolved. V lost 4 bases and J lost 0, with 6 bases in between. The germline gives CDR1 SGHNT, CDR2 YENEEA. The CDR3 length is 13 residues. CDR3 DNA: TGTGCCAGCAGCTCTTTTATGAACACTGAAGCTTTCTTT. This codes for CASSSFMNTEAFF.

This clonotype came up many times. A clone one base away is much larger, so this may be a read error. The V gene is TRBV25-1, the J gene TRBJ2-3, with 8 positions matching TRBD1. Germline values: CDR1 MGHDK, CDR2 SYGVNS. With 6 bases clipped from V and 2 bases from J, the junction kept 7 bases outside the gene matches. The CDR3 has 15 residues. The DNA of the CDR3 is TGTGCCAGCAGCCCACAGGGGGGTGCCACAGATACGCAGTATTTT. This translates into CASSPQGGATDTQYF.

Ten or more counts support this clonotype. The CDR3 spells CASSLSVTGNYEQYF. The CDR3 DNA follows: TGTGCCAGCAGCTTGTCCGTGACAGGGAACTACGAGCAGTACTTC. The chain is built from TRBV11-2 and TRBJ2-7; 7 positions match TRBD1. Germline CDR1 reads SGHAT; CDR2 reads FQNNGV. V was pared by 3 bases and J by 3 bases, with 8 bases of the junction left unmatched. There are 15 residues in the CDR3.

This clonotype was recorded at least ten times. The chain couples TRBV20-1 to TRBJ2-1, with 12 bases lining up with TRBD2. Losses at the gene ends were 1 base for V and 0 bases for J; bases not matched to a gene: 13. Germline V gene data show CDR1 as DFQATT and CDR2 as SNEGSKA (reference sequence). The CDR3 totals 20 residues. The DNA of the CDR3 is TGCAGTGCTAGAGCCCCCCTAGCGGGAGGGCCAATTAGCTCCTACAATGAGCAGTTCTTC. Encoded protein: CSARAPLAGGPISSYNEQFF.

V usage is TRBV6-6 and J usage is TRBJ1-4; 7 bases match TRBD1. This CDR3 has 14 amino acids. The V and J ends lost 8 bases and 2 bases, in that order; junction bases with no gene match: 5. The germline V gene encodes CDR1 MNHNY and CDR2 SVGAGI (reference sequence). The CDR3: CASVQGPTNEKLFF. In DNA, the CDR3 is TGTGCCAGCGTACAGGGGCCGACTAATGAAAAACTGTTTTTT.

This clonotype has a handful of counts. A much bigger clone sits one base away, suggesting this may be a read error. The V and J genes are TRBV11-3 and TRBJ2-1; D might be TRBD1 (6 bases). Looked up from germline, CDR1 is SGHNT and CDR2 is YENEEA. This CDR3 contains 13 residues. V lost 6 bases and J lost 9, with 15 bases in between. The CDR3 loop reads CASSNVMGAEQFF. CDR3 nucleotides: TGTGCCAGCAGTAACGTCATGGGGGCTGAGCAGTTCTTC.

This clonotype was counted ten times or more. This chain uses TRBV12-3 or TRBV12-4 with TRBJ2-7; D is uncertain. V lost 8 bases, J lost 7 bases, and 18 bases lay in between. This CDR3 has 13 residues. The chain's CDR3 is CASALRGVGEQYF. The CDR3 DNA follows: TGTGCCAGCGCCCTTCGCGGAGTTGGTGAGCAGTACTTC.

This clonotype has at least ten counts. V usage is TRBV9 and J usage is TRBJ1-2; D remains unclear. Between the trimmed V and J ends, which lost 3 bases and 2 bases, there was a span of 2 bases. The CDR3 has 11 amino acids. The germline CDR1 and CDR2 sequences are SGDLS and YYNGEE. CDR3 sequence reads: CASSANYGYTF. The DNA for the CDR3 is TGTGCCAGCAGCGCCAACTATGGCTACACCTTC.

In the case of this clonotype: A much larger clone differs from this one at a single base, so this may be a read error. The chain uses TRBV9 and TRBJ1-5, with a possible D match to TRBD1 (5 bases). The length of the CDR3 is 15 residues. Deletions cut 7 bases from V and 5 bases from J, with 19 bases between. Germline V lookup: CDR1 SGDLS, CDR2 YYNGEE. DNA for the CDR3: TGTGCCAGCGGCCCAGAGGACACCAACTATCAGCCCCAGCATTTT. This codes for CASGPEDTNYQPQHF.

There are a few counts of this clonotype. The rearrangement joins TRBV27 to TRBJ1-1, with D tentatively TRBD1 (5 bases). CDR3 length equals 14 residues. Between the trimmed V and J ends, which lost 5 bases and 4 bases, there was a span of 14 bases. Germline CDR1 reads MNHEY; CDR2 reads SMNVEV (reference sequence). CDR3 bases: TGTGCCAGCAGTCTTGAGGGGTGGGGCACTGAAGCTTTCTTT. It encodes CASSLEGWGTEAFF.

The chain combines TRBV6-5 with TRBJ1-3, with TRBD1 as a possible D gene (6 bases). Germline loops: CDR1 MNHEY, CDR2 SVGAGI. This CDR3 contains 15 residues. Trimming removed 8 bases at V and 6 bases at J, with 20 bases between. CDR3 amino acids: CASGPTWGRKNTIYF. The CDR3 nucleotides read TGTGCCAGCGGTCCCACTTGGGGGCGTAAAAACACCATATATTTT.

The rearrangement joins TRBV9 to TRBJ2-1, with TRBD2 matching 10 bases. The V gene's germline CDR1 is SGDLS and CDR2 YYNGEE. Losses at the gene ends were 3 bases for V and 2 bases for J; bases not matched to a gene: 2. The CDR3 has 15 amino acids. The CDR3 protein is CASSGGTSAYNEQFF. DNA of the CDR3: TGTGCCAGCAGCGGTGGGACTAGCGCCTACAATGAGCAGTTCTTC.

This clonotype appeared once. The V gene is TRBV7-2, the J gene TRBJ1-5, with D possibly TRBD1 on 5 matching bases. The V end lost 1 base, the J end lost 11 bases, and 18 bases lay between the germline ends. Germline CDR1 SGHTA, CDR2 FQGNSA. This CDR3 region has 15 residues. This CDR3 is CASSLDPAGGETQHF. The CDR3 region has the DNA TGTGCCAGCAGCTTAGATCCAGCGGGGGGAGAGACCCAGCATTTT.

This clonotype counts as medium-sized (0.01 to 0.1%). The rearrangement joins TRBV10-2 to TRBJ1-6; D uncertain. Germline CDR1 reads WSHSY; CDR2 reads SAAADI. Trimming took 5 bases from V and 9 from J, leaving 11 bases between them. This CDR3 has 13 amino acids. The CDR3 is CASSPEARSPLHF. In nucleotides, the CDR3 is TGCGCCAGCAGTCCTGAGGCCCGTTCACCCCTCCACTTT.

In its sample, this clonotype ranks as medium-sized. CDR3 protein: CASSSGVMGAGWYEQYF. Here the CDR3 DNA reads TGTGCCAGCAGTTCCGGGGTTATGGGGGCGGGATGGTACGAGCAGTACTTC. V is TRBV7-9 and J is TRBJ2-7; TRBD1 or TRBD2 may be the D gene (6 bases each). The CDR3 has 17 residues. Trimming removed 6 bases at V and 4 bases at J, with 25 bases between. CDR1 and CDR2 (germline): SEHNR, FQNEAQ (reference sequence).

There are a few counts of this clonotype. V and J are TRBV10-3 and TRBJ1-3; the D gene is possibly TRBD1 (6 bases). Germline V gene data show CDR1 as ENHRY and CDR2 as SYGVKD. Deletions cut 6 bases from V and 0 bases from J, with 15 bases between. This CDR3 is built from 16 residues. The CDR3 DNA sequence: TGTGCCATCAGGACAGGAAGGGGGAGCTCTGGAAACACCATATATTTT. Translated: CAIRTGRGSSGNTIYF.

This clonotype came up many times. The genes are TRBV6-1 and TRBJ1-3; D is unresolved. The germline V gene encodes CDR1 MNHNS and CDR2 SASEGT. V gave up 4 bases and J gave up 0 bases, with 10 bases separating them. The CDR3 length is 15 residues. CDR3 nucleotides: TGTGCCAGCAGTGCAGCAACCCACTCTGGAAACACCATATATTTT. The encoded protein is CASSAATHSGNTIYF.

This clonotype occurred many times. The V call is TRBV28, the J call TRBJ2-1, with no clear D. Germline V lookup: CDR1 MDHEN, CDR2 SYDVKM. This CDR3 spans 12 amino acids. Trimming shortened V by 6 bases and J by 8 bases, and 11 bases separated the two germline ends. The CDR3 loop reads CASSSIIHEQFF. For the CDR3, the DNA is TGTGCCAGCAGCTCTATAATCCATGAGCAGTTCTTC.

This rearrangement joins TRBV5-1 to TRBJ2-3; a possible D gene is TRBD1 (6 bases). Looked up from germline, CDR1 is SGHRS and CDR2 is YFSETQ. The CDR3 has 17 amino acids. V was clipped by 3 bases and J by 4 bases, with 21 bases between them. CDR3 region: CASSSAEGRGRSDTQYF. The DNA for the CDR3 is TGCGCCAGCAGCTCCGCTGAGGGCAGGGGCCGATCAGATACGCAGTATTTT.

J is TRBJ2-5 and V is TRBV19, with D perhaps matching TRBD2 (5 bases). Trimming cost V 3 bases and J 5 bases, with 10 bases left between them. CDR3 length equals 13 residues. In germline, CDR1 is LNHDA, CDR2 SQIVND (reference sequence). The CDR3 DNA reads as TGTGCCAGTAGTATGGGTGGGGAGGAGACCCAGTACTTC. This gives the protein CASSMGGEETQYF.

This clonotype was counted ten times or more. This chain uses TRBV10-3 with TRBJ2-5; no clear D. Germline V gene lookup returns CDR1 ENHRY and CDR2 SYGVKD. CDR3 length equals 17 residues. V was pared by 3 bases and J by 6 bases, with 23 bases between. Here the CDR3 DNA reads TGTGCCATCAGTGAATCCCCCCTGAGAGAAGCAGCGAAGACCCAGTACTTC. Translating gives CAISESPLREAAKTQYF.

This clonotype was seen at least ten times. This CDR3 is CATSGDSTDTQYF. CDR3 in DNA: TGTGCCACCAGTGGGGACAGCACAGATACGCAGTATTTT. The J gene is TRBJ2-3, the V gene TRBV24-1; D may match TRBD1 or TRBD2 (5 bases each). This CDR3 region has 13 residues. Germline-derived CDR1 and CDR2 are KGHDR and SFDVKD. The V gene lost 5 bases and the J gene lost 0 bases, with 5 bases spanning the gap.

There are many counts of this clonotype. The chain joins TRBV20-1 to TRBJ2-1, with TRBD1 as a possible D gene (5 bases). This CDR3 is built from 10 residues. The ends were cut back, 7 bases at V and 7 bases at J, with 8 bases in the middle. In germline, CDR1 is DFQATT, CDR2 SNEGSKA (reference sequence). The CDR3, as DNA: TGCAGTGGACAGCGTAATGAGCAGTTCTTC. As protein: CSGQRNEQFF.

The sample holds a few counts of this clonotype. This may come from a read error, since a much larger clone is one base off. The chain is built from TRBV9 and TRBJ2-7, with D perhaps given as TRBD1 or TRBD2 (5 bases each). CDR3 length: 14 residues. The germline V gene encodes CDR1 SGDLS and CDR2 YYNGEE. Written as DNA, the CDR3 is TGTGCCAGCAGCGTAGGTCGGGATCGGGACGAGCAGTCCTTC. Protein product: CASSVGRDRDEQSF.